This note documents a single T cell receptor beta chain sequence. Its antigen is unidentified. Using immunoSEQ multiplex PCR, the repertoire was profiled, and TCRdb retains in-frame clones only, with some absent. This sample has under 55,000 clones; under 90% occur once, and the top ten carry 9.5% to 13%. The sample is drawn from a study of T cell responses to AZD1222 COVID-19 vaccine. The CDR3 is 15 residues long. Germline lookup yields CDR1 SEHNR and CDR2 FQNEAQ (reference sequence). Trimming removed 5 bases at V and 4 bases at J, with 17 bases between. Overall study results and limits: Per reports, nearly half of all spike-specific TCRs target regions that are unmutated in variants.

This sample comprised peripheral blood, obtained on day 0 of AZD1222 vaccination. The clonotype was recovered from an adult in good health. V gene TRBV7-9 combines with J gene TRBJ1-2, with D possibly being TRBD1 (6 bases). CDR3: CASSASGANSYGYTF. CDR3 DNA: TGTGCCAGCAGCGCGTCAGGGGCCAACTCCTATGGCTACACCTTC.